This T cell receptor beta chain was recovered during a study of blood T cell repertoires in COVID-19. This clone has a single count. Clones were read by immunoSEQ multiplex PCR, and TCRdb kept only the in-frame ones, dropping some. The sample yields tens of thousands of clones, around 89% seen once. Germline CDR1 and CDR2: SQVTM and ANQGSEA. J gave up 3 bases and V 1 base, and 11 bases lay outside the gene matches. The length of the CDR3 is 16 residues. The origin of this receptor is a human donor in a cohort sampled during active COVID-19. This chain connects TRBV29-1 to TRBJ2-7; 8 nucleotides align to TRBD2. The sequenced sample consisted of peripheral blood. The CDR3 coding sequence is TGCAGCGTTGAAGGGCTAAGCGGGAGTTCCGACTACGAGCAGTACTTC. Amino acids: CSVEGLSGSSDYEQYF.